The 5 T cell receptor beta chains below all came from one sample that was sequenced in a study of tumour-infiltrating T cells in Burkitt lymphoma. Using immunoSEQ multiplex PCR, the repertoire was profiled, and TCRdb retains in-frame clones only, with some absent. Here the sample spans approximately 4,500 clones, around 84% being singletons. Sample: tumor tissue. The receptors stem from a human donor with diffuse large B-cell lymphoma. Some clones in this sample may be carry-over from other donors' samples.

The chain couples TRBV13 to TRBJ1-2; the match to TRBD1 covers 7 bases. CDR1 and CDR2 (germline): PRHDT, FYEKMQ (reference sequence). This CDR3 region has 14 residues. V lost 3 bases, J lost 8 bases, and 9 bases stayed unmatched. CDR3 loop: CASSFPGQRGGYTF. CDR3 bases: TGTGCCAGCAGCTTCCCGGGACAGAGGGGAGGCTACACCTTC.

For the CDR3, the DNA is TGTGCCAGCAGGCAAACTGACAGTCCTCTATATGGCTACACCTTC. Translation gives CASRQTDSPLYGYTF. The gene calls are TRBV5-6 and TRBJ1-2, with D maybe TRBD1 (5 bases). This CDR3 spans 15 amino acids. The V end lost 5 bases, the J end lost 5 bases, and 19 bases lay between the germline ends. Germline V CDR1 and CDR2: SGHDT, YYEEEE.

This clone has only one observation. This rearrangement joins TRBV6-5 to TRBJ2-7; D tentatively reads TRBD1 or TRBD2 (6 bases each). This CDR3 spans 11 amino acids. Trimming took off 8 bases at V and 7 bases at J, with 12 bases between the two ends. Germline CDR1 reads MNHEY; CDR2 reads SVGAGI. The CDR3 DNA sequence: TGTGCCAGCTATGGGGGGCAAGAGCAGTACTTC. It is translated as CASYGGQEQYF.

V usage is TRBV19 and J usage is TRBJ1-5; D is ambiguous. Per the germline V gene, CDR1 is LNHDA and CDR2 is SQIVND (reference sequence). The CDR3 sequence is 12 residues long. V was shortened by 0 bases and J by 10 bases, with 7 bases between the two germline ends. CDR3 in amino acids: CASSIEDRPQHF. The CDR3 DNA is TGTGCCAGTAGTATAGAGGATAGACCCCAGCATTTT. The full variable domain, rest sourced from reference TRBV19 and TRBJ1-5, is DGGITQSPKYLFRKEGQNVTLSCEQNLNHDAMYWYRQDPGQGLRLIYYSQIVNDFQKGDIAEGYSVSREKKESFPLTVTSAQKNPTAFYLCASSIEDRPQHFGDGTRLSIL.

This clone was counted between two and nine times. The V call is TRBV5-6, the J call TRBJ2-7; D is perhaps TRBD1 (6 bases). Looked up from germline, CDR1 is SGHDT and CDR2 is YYEEEE. Deletions cut 0 bases from V and 5 bases from J, with 18 bases between. The CDR3 has 16 amino acids. The CDR3 here is CASSLAGQGQFHEQYF. In nucleotides, the CDR3 is TGTGCCAGCAGCTTGGCCGGGCAGGGGCAATTTCACGAGCAGTACTTC.